There are many counts of the clone carrying this T cell receptor beta chain. What it binds is unknown. The data are from a study of breast tumors, draining lymph nodes, adjacent tissues. TCRdb re-derived calls from the multiplex PCR reads in MiXCR, one entry per CDR3 protein. The sample holds 14,000 or so distinct CDR3 sequences; 55% to 60% are singletons and the top ten take less than 35%. Germline loops: CDR1 LNHNV, CDR2 YYDKDF (reference sequence). The CDR3 contains 18 residues. V lost 0 bases to trimming and J lost 4 bases, with 21 bases between them. Study-wide results and caveats: Compared with lymph nodes, tumors were less diverse; compared with nontumor tissue, more.

V gene TRBV15 combines with J gene TRBJ2-5; perhaps TRBD2 as D (5 bases). The specimen sequenced was tumor-adjacent breast tissue. The TCR was taken from a female donor with breast cancer. Some clones in this sample may be carry-over from other donors' samples. In DNA form, the CDR3 reads TGTGCCACCAGCAGAGATCTAGGTAGCGCACTTGGTGGAGAGACCCAGTACTTC. Its protein is CATSRDLGSALGGETQYF.